These 13 T cell receptor beta chains originate from one sample sequenced in a study of blood T cell repertoires in COVID-19. Only in-frame clones appear in the TCRdb table, and some are missing; sequencing was by immunoSEQ multiplex PCR. The data hold some 360,000 clones, with about nine tenths observed a single time. The sample taken for sequencing was peripheral blood. All receptors come from a woman aged 55-70 years with COVID-19, enrolled during active disease.

V is TRBV6-1 and J is TRBJ2-5; TRBD2 matches at 7 bases. The CDR3 runs to 16 residues. J gave up 2 bases and V 1 base, and 7 bases lay outside the gene matches. Germline values: CDR1 MNHNS, CDR2 SASEGT. DNA for the CDR3: TGTGCCAGCAGTGAAGTGGGGAGGGAGCTACAAGAGACCCAGTACTTC. The encoded protein is CASSEVGRELQETQYF.

This clone came up a few times. This rearrangement joins TRBV2 to TRBJ1-1; 9 bases match TRBD1. The V gene end was trimmed by 6 bases and the J gene end by 4 bases; junction bases not matched to a gene: 6. Germline-derived CDR1 and CDR2 are SNHLY and FYNNEI. The CDR3 is made up of 14 amino acids. CDR3 loop: CASSPTGGLTEAFF. DNA of the CDR3: TGTGCCAGCAGCCCGACAGGGGGTCTCACTGAAGCTTTCTTT.

The chain carries TRBV5-5 and TRBJ1-1; 8 bases match TRBD1. Germline values: CDR1 SGHKS, CDR2 YYEKEE (reference sequence). CDR3 length: 16 residues. Germline trimming cut 0 bases from V and 5 bases from J; bases unmatched to any gene: 9. The CDR3 DNA is TGTGCCAGCAGCTTGGCCTTCTCTCAGGGGGCGACTGAAGCTTTCTTT. Protein product: CASSLAFSQGATEAFF.

V is TRBV5-6 and J is TRBJ1-1; D is ambiguous. The V gene lost 1 base and the J gene lost 0 bases, with 10 bases spanning the gap. Germline assignment: CDR1 SGHDT and CDR2 YYEEEE. The CDR3 consists of 15 residues. CDR3: CASSLSLLLNTEAFF. CDR3 nucleotides: TGTGCCAGCAGCTTGTCGCTACTCCTGAACACTGAAGCTTTCTTT.

This rearrangement joins TRBV6-5 to TRBJ1-5; 7 nucleotides agree with TRBD1. Germline values: CDR1 MNHEY, CDR2 SVGAGI. This CDR3 comprises 13 residues. V was pared by 8 bases and J by 9 bases, with 10 bases of the junction left unmatched. CDR3 region: CASERGGGGPQHF. The CDR3 nucleotides are TGTGCCAGCGAAAGAGGAGGGGGCGGGCCCCAGCATTTT.

The V gene is TRBV5-1, the J gene TRBJ2-3, with TRBD2 identical over 7 bases. The CDR3 has 14 residues. The J segment lost 8 bases and the V segment lost 4 bases, leaving 10 bases of the junction unmatched. Germline lookup yields CDR1 SGHRS and CDR2 YFSETQ. CDR3 bases: TGCGCCAGCAGCCCTGGGGGGGTTAGGACTACGCAGTATTTT. Translation: CASSPGGVRTTQYF.

The rearrangement links TRBV18 to TRBJ2-2; perhaps TRBD1 as D (6 bases). Trimming removed 1 base from V and 6 bases from J, with 15 bases in between. The V gene's germline CDR1 is KGHSH and CDR2 LQKENI. This CDR3 has 16 amino acids. The DNA for the CDR3 is TGTGCCAGCTCACCACGCTTGCCAGGGGAAGCCGGGGAGCTGTTTTTT. This encodes CASSPRLPGEAGELFF.

The V call is TRBV5-1, the J call TRBJ1-2; TRBD1 might be the D (6 bases). Trimming removed 4 bases at V and 5 bases at J, with 9 bases between. The CDR3 extends over 12 amino acids. CDR1 and CDR2 from the germline V gene are SGHRS and YFSETQ. Here the CDR3 DNA reads TGCGCCAGCAGCCGACAGGATTATGGCTACACCTTC. Amino acid sequence: CASSRQDYGYTF.

The chain carries TRBV19 and TRBJ1-2; 8 positions match TRBD1. This CDR3 has 15 amino acids. J lost 0 bases, V lost 3 bases, and 3 bases had no gene match. The V gene's germline CDR1 is LNHDA and CDR2 SQIVND (reference sequence). This CDR3 is CASSILQGANYGYTF. The CDR3 DNA sequence: TGTGCCAGTAGTATCCTACAGGGGGCTAACTATGGCTACACCTTC.

J is TRBJ2-1 and V is TRBV5-1, with D perhaps matching TRBD2 (6 bases). The germline V gene encodes CDR1 SGHRS and CDR2 YFSETQ. The V gene lost 3 bases and the J gene lost 2 bases, with 15 bases spanning the gap. The CDR3 is 16 residues long. CDR3 protein: CASSSLATPTYNEQFF. Here the CDR3 DNA reads TGCGCCAGCAGCTCGCTAGCGACACCGACCTACAATGAGCAGTTCTTC.

The rearrangement uses TRBV10-3 and TRBJ2-3, with 10 bases matching TRBD2. Germline assignment: CDR1 ENHRY and CDR2 SYGVKD. This CDR3 contains 15 residues. The V and J ends lost 6 bases and 4 bases, in that order; junction bases with no gene match: 7. The CDR3 coding sequence is TGTGCCATCAGCCGATTAGCGGGGGGTTCAGATACGCAGTATTTT. Translating it yields CAISRLAGGSDTQYF.

V gene TRBV14 combines with J gene TRBJ1-1, with 9 bases aligning to TRBD1. The ends lost 6 bases at V and 5 bases at J; junction bases unmatched: 4. In germline, CDR1 is SGHDN, CDR2 FVKESK. This CDR3 is built from 13 residues. CDR3: CASRGQGRTEAFF. The CDR3 DNA follows: TGTGCCAGCAGAGGACAGGGGAGGACTGAAGCTTTCTTT.

V usage is TRBV5-8 and J usage is TRBJ2-5, with 16 bases lining up with TRBD2. From germline, CDR1 is SGHTS and CDR2 YDEGEE. The trim removed 5 bases at V and 1 base at J, leaving 8 bases unmatched. The CDR3 length is 18 residues. CDR3 coding DNA: TGTGCCAGCAGACTGGGACTAGCGGGGGGGCGGCTCCAAGAGACCCAGTACTTC. Translation gives CASRLGLAGGRLQETQYF.